This entry lists 19 T cell receptor beta chains sequenced from one sample in a study of regulatory T cells in long-lasting Graves disease. With iRepertoire HTBI primers and Arm-PCR of CDR3 regions, TCR beta libraries were built. TCRdb passed the multiplex PCR reads through MiXCR, listing each CDR3 protein once. Of 400,000 to 550,000 distinct CDR3 sequences detected, around 15% appear once; the ten largest clones hold about 10%. Time point in this sample: newly diagnosed GD, antithyroid drugs for less than 3 months. RNA extracted from PBMCs served as the sequencing template. This same sample was also taken into another study, of T cells in Graves' hyperthyroidism and ophthalmopathy.

The sequencing here drew on peripheral blood mononuclear cells (PBMCs), taken at new diagnosis, from a patient treated with antithyroid drugs. All receptors come from a woman aged 25 to 45 with Graves disease.

Many counts were recorded for this clonotype. This chain links TRBV24-1 with TRBJ2-2; D might be TRBD1 or TRBD2, each matching 6 bases. Germline V lookup: CDR1 KGHDR, CDR2 SFDVKD. The V gene lost 4 bases and the J gene lost 4 bases, with 12 bases spanning the gap. The CDR3 contains 15 residues. The CDR3 sequence is CATSEGGLATGELFF. DNA of the CDR3: TGTGCCACCAGTGAAGGGGGACTCGCCACCGGGGAGCTGTTTTTT.

This clonotype occurred many times. The chain is built from TRBV7-9 and TRBJ1-2, with D unclear. There are 12 residues in the CDR3. Trimming cost V 7 bases and J 3 bases, with 9 bases left between them. Germline V CDR1 and CDR2: SEHNR, FQNEAQ (reference sequence). CDR3: CASNPQDYGYTF. CDR3 in DNA: TGTGCCAGCAATCCACAAGACTATGGCTACACCTTC.

This clonotype came up many times. CDR3 DNA: TGTGCCAGCAGTAAACGGACAGGGGGGGAGACCCAGTACTTC. Translating gives CASSKRTGGETQYF. The chain has TRBV6-2 or TRBV6-3 and TRBJ2-5; 10 positions match TRBD1. This CDR3 is 14 amino acids long. The V segment lost 5 bases and the J segment 5 bases; nucleotides outside the gene matches: 5. The germline gives CDR1 MNHEY, CDR2 SVGEGT.

In this sample, this clonotype turned up many times. The rearrangement links TRBV20-1 to TRBJ2-7; 9 bases agree with TRBD1. Trimming took 4 bases from V and 6 from J; bases not matched to a gene: 4. CDR1 and CDR2 from the germline V gene are DFQATT and SNEGSKA (reference sequence). CDR3 length: 12 amino acids. The CDR3 nucleotides are TGCAGTGCTACCCGGACAGGGGCCGAGCAGTACTTC. Its translation is CSATRTGAEQYF.

The table lists this clonotype with many counts. The chain recombines TRBV19 with TRBJ2-2; TRBD2 aligns across 11 bases. V lost 8 bases to trimming and J lost 0 bases; unmatched junction nucleotides: 5. CDR3 size: 16 residues. Germline lookup yields CDR1 LNHDA and CDR2 SQIVND (reference sequence). The CDR3 region is CASGLAGLPNTGELFF. The CDR3 DNA reads as TGTGCCAGTGGACTAGCGGGCTTACCGAACACCGGGGAGCTGTTTTTT.

V usage is TRBV19 and J usage is TRBJ2-3, with 8 positions matching TRBD1. The CDR3 contains 15 residues. V was pared by 5 bases and J by 3 bases, with 7 bases of the junction left unmatched. The V gene's germline CDR1 is LNHDA and CDR2 SQIVND (reference sequence). CDR3 bases: TGTGCCAGTAGTTTCCGCGGACAGGGAACAGATACGCAGTATTTT. Translated, it gives CASSFRGQGTDTQYF.

This clonotype was seen at least ten times. This chain connects TRBV2 to TRBJ1-2; 7 bases are shared with TRBD1. Germline V gene data show CDR1 as SNHLY and CDR2 as FYNNEI. V lost 4 bases, J lost 9 bases, and 11 bases stayed unmatched. This CDR3 has 14 residues. The CDR3, as DNA: TGTGCCAGCAGTGTAAGGGACAGTAGAAGGAGCTACACCTTC. Amino acids: CASSVRDSRRSYTF.

This clonotype was counted at least ten times. The chain is built from TRBV3-1 and TRBJ2-7, with 12 positions matching TRBD2. The V gene end was trimmed by 5 bases and the J gene end by 6 bases; junction bases not matched to a gene: 5. The CDR3 has 14 amino acids. CDR1 is LGHDT and CDR2 is YNNKEL in the germline V gene (reference sequence). The CDR3 DNA follows: TGTGCCAGCAGCACGACTAGCGGGAGATCCGAGCAGTACTTC. This sequence encodes CASSTTSGRSEQYF.

This clonotype has more than one count but fewer than ten. The chain joins TRBV4-3 to TRBJ2-2; 12 bases map to TRBD1. There are 17 residues in the CDR3. CDR1 is LGHNA and CDR2 is YSLEER in the germline V gene. Trimming at V came to 4 bases and at J to 4 bases, leaving 7 bases not matched to a gene. The CDR3 loop is CASSRSGTGGGTGELFF. CDR3 nucleotides: TGCGCCAGCAGCCGATCCGGGACAGGGGGCGGCACCGGGGAGCTGTTTTTT.

This clonotype is a singleton in its sample. A much larger clone differs by one base, so this may be a read error. This sequence joins TRBV30 and TRBJ1-2; TRBD1 is a possible D gene (6 bases). The V gene lost 3 bases and the J gene lost 10 bases, with 12 bases spanning the gap. CDR3 size: 11 residues. Germline loops: CDR1 GTSNPN, CDR2 SVGIG (reference sequence). CDR3 DNA sequence: TGTGCCTGGAGCCCGGGGGCTGACTACACCTTC. Translation gives CAWSPGADYTF.

Concerning this clonotype itself: With a much larger clone just one base away, this may be a read error. CDR3 in DNA: TGTGCCAGTAGTACAGCCACGACAGGCACAGATACGCAGTATTTT. This gives the protein CASSTATTGTDTQYF. This chain connects TRBV19 to TRBJ2-3; D might be TRBD1 (5 bases). Germline CDR1 LNHDA, CDR2 SQIVND (reference sequence). The CDR3 has 15 residues. The V end lost 4 bases, the J end lost 1 base, and 12 bases lay between the germline ends.

This clonotype was observed many times. This CDR3 is CASSLRIQRSGTDTQYF. CDR3 DNA sequence: TGCGCCAGCAGCTTGAGAATCCAGAGGTCTGGCACAGATACGCAGTATTTT. The chain has TRBV5-1 and TRBJ2-3; D not certain. The germline V gene has CDR1 SGHRS and CDR2 YFSETQ. V gave up 1 base and J gave up 1 base, with 16 bases separating them. The CDR3 runs to 17 residues.

This clonotype was seen ten or more times. This chain links TRBV7-2 with TRBJ2-3; D not resolved. This CDR3 is built from 14 residues. Trimming left V 1 base short and J 8 bases short, with 13 bases between. Germline loops: CDR1 SGHTA, CDR2 FQGNSA. The CDR3 DNA reads TGTGCCAGCAGCTTAGGTCCGTCCTTTGGTACGCAGTATTTT. Its protein is CASSLGPSFGTQYF.

This chain joins TRBV7-9 and TRBJ1-3; perhaps TRBD1 as D (6 bases). The germline gives CDR1 SEHNR, CDR2 FQNEAQ (reference sequence). The CDR3 is 17 residues long. V lost 4 bases and J 1 base, leaving 17 bases between the germline ends. Here the CDR3 reads CASSSVGGAMSGNTIYF. The CDR3 DNA follows: TGTGCCAGCAGCTCCGTTGGGGGGGCAATGTCTGGAAACACCATATATTTT.

The sample holds many counts of this clonotype. The genes are TRBV19 and TRBJ2-3, with D uncertain. V gave up 5 bases and J gave up 6 bases, with 12 bases separating them. Germline lookup yields CDR1 LNHDA and CDR2 SQIVND (reference sequence). There are 13 residues in the CDR3. The CDR3 sequence is CASSPRRSDTQYF. The CDR3, as DNA: TGTGCCAGTAGTCCGCGGCGGAGCGATACGCAGTATTTT.

This clonotype was observed at least ten times. V gene TRBV7-2 combines with J gene TRBJ2-3; D is undetermined. Per the germline V gene, CDR1 is SGHTA and CDR2 is FQGNSA. CDR3 length equals 13 residues. V lost 4 bases and J 5 bases, leaving 10 bases between the germline ends. The CDR3 spells CASSSLLEDTQYF. The CDR3 bases are TGTGCCAGCAGCTCGCTCTTAGAAGATACGCAGTATTTT.

J is TRBJ2-4 and V is TRBV5-6, with D unresolved. Germline V lookup: CDR1 SGHDT, CDR2 YYEEEE. V was shortened by 3 bases and J by 0 bases, with 7 bases between the two germline ends. The CDR3 contains 14 residues. The CDR3 region has the DNA TGTGCCAGCAGCTACAGAGAAGCCAAAAACATTCAGTACTTC. Its translation: CASSYREAKNIQYF.

At least ten counts were recorded for this clonotype. CDR3 protein: CASSTHSRDAQYF. Written as DNA, the CDR3 is TGTGCCAGCAGCACGCACTCCCGCGACGCGCAGTACTTC. The chain uses TRBV7-8 and TRBJ2-7; D is ambiguous. Germline V CDR1 and CDR2: SGHVS, FQNEAQ. The CDR3 totals 13 residues. V shed 5 bases and J shed 9 bases, with 17 bases lying between them.

For this clonotype: This may be a read error, as it is one base from a much larger clone. V and J are TRBV18 and TRBJ1-2, with a weak D call TRBD1 (5 bases). The last part of the DNA fits TRBJ2-4 better; the J call may be wrong. The germline gives CDR1 KGHSH, CDR2 LQKENI. This CDR3 region has 13 residues. The CDR3 region has the DNA TGTGCCAGCGGGTCGACAGTTATGGACATTCAGTACTTC. Amino acid sequence: CASGSTVMDIQYF.